The 25 T cell receptor beta chains below all came from one sample that was sequenced in a study of T cells in Graves' hyperthyroidism and ophthalmopathy. What was amplified from RNA transcripts were TCR beta CDR3 regions. The primer set for the first-round RT-PCR of the TCR CDR3 was HTBI. TCRdb reanalysed the multiplex PCR reads using MiXCR and keeps one entry per CDR3 protein. The repertoire holds 300,000 to 400,000 distinct CDR3 sequences, with around 13% as singletons. The source material was blood. These receptors all stem from a woman between 25 and 40 years old with Graves' ophthalmopathy.

The sample holds many counts of this clonotype. The chain joins TRBV12-3 or TRBV12-4 to TRBJ2-1; 11 nucleotides match TRBD2. This CDR3 region has 17 residues. The V and J ends lost 6 bases and 0 bases, in that order; junction bases with no gene match: 7. CDR3 residues: CASSPYSGGASYNEQFF. Written as DNA, the CDR3 is TGTGCCAGCAGCCCCTATAGCGGGGGGGCCTCCTACAATGAGCAGTTCTTC.

This clonotype was seen repeatedly, ten times or more. The V gene is TRBV28, the J gene TRBJ2-7; unclear D gene. The CDR3 runs 11 residues. The germline V gene encodes CDR1 MDHEN and CDR2 SYDVKM. The V end was cut by 10 bases, the J end by 6 bases, with 13 bases between. The CDR3 nucleotides read TGTGCCACCAAAAGCTCTTTCGAGCAGTACTTC. Amino acid sequence: CATKSSFEQYF.

The V call is TRBV12-3 or TRBV12-4, the J call TRBJ2-1; 9 bases align to TRBD1. The CDR3 spans 15 residues. V gave up 6 bases and J gave up 5 bases; unmatched junction bases: 8. CDR3 nucleotide sequence: TGTGCCAGCAGCTCCGGGACAGGGATTGACAATGAGCAGTTCTTC. It codes for CASSSGTGIDNEQFF.

This clonotype occurred many times. This sequence joins TRBV20-1 and TRBJ2-6; maybe TRBD2 (5 bases). Germline CDR1 reads DFQATT; CDR2 reads SNEGSKA (reference sequence). This CDR3 spans 17 amino acids. V dropped 5 bases and J dropped 0 bases, with 17 bases sitting between them. The CDR3, as DNA: TGCAGTGCTGGGAGAAGTGCGGCCAGCTCTGGGGCCAACGTCCTGACTTTC. Translated: CSAGRSAASSGANVLTF.

This clonotype has ten or more counts. The V call is TRBV28, the J call TRBJ2-2; 7 nucleotides match TRBD1. Per the germline V gene, CDR1 is MDHEN and CDR2 is SYDVKM. V was clipped by 5 bases and J by 6 bases; unmatched bases: 3. The CDR3 is 13 amino acids. CDR3 bases: TGTGCCAGCAGTCCCCAGGGGGCCGGGGAGCTGTTTTTT. Its protein is CASSPQGAGELFF.

This clonotype was counted at least ten times. The chain employs TRBV14 and TRBJ2-1; D is undetermined. CDR1 and CDR2 from the germline V gene are SGHDN and FVKESK. The CDR3 is 13 residues long. The germline V and J ends were trimmed by 3 bases and 8 bases, with 11 bases remaining between them. The CDR3 loop is CASSQRSSDEQFF. The CDR3 nucleotides are TGTGCCAGCAGCCAGCGGTCCAGCGATGAGCAGTTCTTC.

The rearrangement links TRBV5-4 to TRBJ2-5; TRBD2 aligns across 11 bases. With 4 bases clipped from V and 4 bases from J, the junction kept 9 bases outside the gene matches. Looked up from germline, CDR1 is SGHNT and CDR2 is YYREEE (reference sequence). This CDR3 region has 16 residues. The CDR3 coding sequence is TGTGCCAGCAGCAGGATTAGCGGGGGGGCTCGAGAGACCCAGTACTTC. Translated: CASSRISGGARETQYF.

The chain uses TRBV20-1 and TRBJ1-1, with 8 nucleotides matching TRBD1. The J segment lost 4 bases and the V segment lost 2 bases, leaving 9 bases of the junction unmatched. This CDR3 spans 15 amino acids. Germline CDR1 and CDR2: DFQATT and SNEGSKA (reference sequence). CDR3 protein: CSARPTGGWVTEAFF. The CDR3 region has the DNA TGCAGTGCTAGACCAACAGGGGGTTGGGTCACTGAAGCTTTCTTT.

This clonotype has a handful of counts. The chain has TRBV19 and TRBJ1-5; the D gene is possibly TRBD1 (5 bases). V was pared by 10 bases and J by 1 base, with 17 bases between. The CDR3 runs 15 residues. CDR1 and CDR2 from the germline V gene are LNHDA and SQIVND (reference sequence). This chain's CDR3 is CATTTAGISNQPQHF. The CDR3 DNA reads as TGTGCCACCACTACAGCAGGGATAAGCAATCAGCCCCAGCATTTT.

This clonotype was seen repeatedly, ten times or more. This chain uses TRBV9 with TRBJ2-2; tentatively, D is TRBD1 (6 bases). V was clipped by 3 bases and J by 4 bases, with 10 bases between them. CDR1 SGDLS and CDR2 YYNGEE come from the germline V gene. The CDR3 is 14 residues long. The CDR3: CASSAQGTTGELFF. The CDR3 DNA is TGTGCCAGCAGCGCGCAGGGGACCACCGGGGAGCTGTTTTTT.

The sample holds many counts of this clonotype. DNA of the CDR3: TGTGCCATCAGTGAGTCAGCGGTGGGGGACATTAGCAATCAGCCCCAGCATTTT. The encoded protein is CAISESAVGDISNQPQHF. The chain links TRBV10-3 to TRBJ1-5; a weak D match, TRBD1 (6 bases). CDR1 ENHRY and CDR2 SYGVKD come from the germline V gene. The germline V and J ends were trimmed by 0 bases and 0 bases, with 15 bases remaining between them. The CDR3 runs to 18 residues.

This clonotype was observed many times. The rearrangement uses TRBV2 and TRBJ2-7; 11 nucleotides line up with TRBD1. Germline V gives CDR1 SNHLY, CDR2 FYNNEI. The CDR3 totals 16 residues. Trimming took 5 bases from V and 5 from J; bases not matched to a gene: 11. CDR3 protein: CASSQARDRGTHEQYF. The CDR3 DNA reads as TGTGCCAGCAGTCAGGCCCGGGACAGGGGGACCCACGAGCAGTACTTC.

This clonotype has a handful of counts. CDR3 coding DNA: TGTGCCAGCAACCGTGGTAGGACCCCTGAAGCTTTCTTT. Residues: CASNRGRTPEAFF. The V call is TRBV3-1, the J call TRBJ1-1, with D unclear. This CDR3 comprises 13 residues. The V end lost 7 bases, the J end lost 6 bases, and 15 bases lay between the germline ends. Germline values: CDR1 LGHDT, CDR2 YNNKEL (reference sequence).

This clonotype has a count of ten or more. The rearrangement uses TRBV7-3 and TRBJ2-1; D ambiguous. The CDR3 is 13 residues long. Looked up from germline, CDR1 is SGHTA and CDR2 is FQGTGA. The V end was cut by 2 bases, the J end by 8 bases, with 10 bases between. CDR3 loop: CASSLLGADEQFF. The CDR3 bases are TGTGCCAGCAGCTTACTCGGTGCCGATGAGCAGTTCTTC. The complete variable domain, with remaining parts taken from reference TRBV7-3 and TRBJ2-1, reads GAGVSQTPSNKVTEKGKYVELRCDPISGHTALYWYRQSLGQGPEFLIYFQGTGAADDSGLPNDRFFAVRPEGSVSTLKIQRTERGDSAVYLCASSLLGADEQFFGPGTRLTVL.

This chain uses TRBV12-3 or TRBV12-4 with TRBJ2-7; TRBD2 agrees at 12 bases. Trimming cost V 7 bases and J 6 bases; bases outside gene matches: 13. The CDR3 has 16 residues. The CDR3 bases are TGTGCCAGCACCCAAGCGGGACTAGCGGGCGCATCCGAGCAGTACTTC. The encoded protein is CASTQAGLAGASEQYF.

This clonotype was counted many times. V is TRBV20-1 and J is TRBJ1-2; 8 bases fit TRBD1. The CDR3 is 12 residues long. Unmatched junction bases numbered 2, after V lost 4 bases and J lost 4 bases. In germline, CDR1 is DFQATT, CDR2 SNEGSKA (reference sequence). Here the CDR3 reads CSAKQGVYGYTF. The CDR3 coding sequence is TGCAGTGCTAAACAGGGGGTCTATGGCTACACCTTC.

At least ten counts were recorded for this clonotype. This chain links TRBV28 with TRBJ2-5; 12 bases line up with TRBD2. V lost 6 bases and J lost 2; bases outside the gene matches: 7. This CDR3 spans 16 amino acids. Germline assignment: CDR1 MDHEN and CDR2 SYDVKM. CDR3 coding DNA: TGTGCCAGCAGGCCAAGACTAGCGGGGGAACAAGAGACCCAGTACTTC. Translation: CASRPRLAGEQETQYF.

The chain uses TRBV2 and TRBJ1-5; 10 positions agree with TRBD1. The germline V gene has CDR1 SNHLY and CDR2 FYNNEI. Losses at the gene ends were 8 bases for V and 3 bases for J; bases not matched to a gene: 4. This CDR3 region has 14 residues. The CDR3 reads CASQDRGTNQPQHF. In DNA, the CDR3 is TGTGCCAGCCAGGACAGGGGGACCAATCAGCCCCAGCATTTT.

This clonotype has ten or more counts. The rearrangement uses TRBV29-1 and TRBJ2-5, with D hard to call. V lost 3 bases, J lost 0 bases, and 8 bases lay in between. The CDR3 is 13 residues long. Germline loops: CDR1 SQVTM, CDR2 ANQGSEA. This chain's CDR3 is CSVESGHQETQYF. For the CDR3, the DNA is TGCAGCGTTGAGTCGGGTCACCAAGAGACCCAGTACTTC.

As for this clonotype: A clone one base away is much larger, so this may be a read error. V gene TRBV6-1 combines with J gene TRBJ2-3; D is undetermined. The V end was cut by 5 bases, the J end by 6 bases, with 12 bases between. The CDR3 is made up of 13 amino acids. Looked up from germline, CDR1 is MNHNS and CDR2 is SASEGT. Here the CDR3 reads CASSQPDEDTQYF. DNA for the CDR3: TGTGCCAGCAGTCAACCGGACGAGGATACGCAGTATTTT.

V gene TRBV3-1 combines with J gene TRBJ1-1; TRBD1 aligns across 8 bases. V was clipped by 3 bases and J by 13 bases; unmatched bases: 7. The CDR3 length is 12 residues. Per the germline V gene, CDR1 is LGHDT and CDR2 is YNNKEL (reference sequence). In nucleotides, the CDR3 is TGTGCCAGCAGCCAGCCAGGGGGCTTTCGTTTCTTT. Its protein is CASSQPGGFRFF.

Many counts were recorded for this clonotype. The gene calls are TRBV28 and TRBJ1-5; 9 bases fit TRBD1. Germline values: CDR1 MDHEN, CDR2 SYDVKM. This CDR3 contains 14 residues. V lost 3 bases, J lost 4 bases, and 1 base stayed unmatched. CDR3 DNA sequence: TGTGCCAGCAGTTTCGGGACAGGGAATCAGCCCCAGCATTTT. This sequence encodes CASSFGTGNQPQHF.

This clonotype has at least ten counts. The chain employs TRBV28 and TRBJ2-7; TRBD1 matches 7 bases. The V and J ends lost 4 bases and 2 bases, in that order; junction bases with no gene match: 5. From germline, CDR1 is MDHEN and CDR2 SYDVKM. The CDR3 runs to 14 residues. In nucleotides, the CDR3 is TGTGCCAGCAGTTCCTCGGACAGGACCTACGAGCAGTACTTC. Protein product: CASSSSDRTYEQYF.

At least ten counts were recorded for this clonotype. The rearrangement links TRBV6-6 to TRBJ2-1; 9 bases align to TRBD2. The junction had 7 bases not matched to a gene; V was cut back by 0 bases and J by 7 bases. The CDR3 is 16 residues long. Germline V CDR1 and CDR2: MNHNY, SVGAGI (reference sequence). The CDR3: CASSYSGAGGRNEQFF. The CDR3 nucleotides are TGTGCCAGCAGTTACTCGGGGGCGGGGGGGCGGAATGAGCAGTTCTTC.

This clonotype was observed many times. This sequence joins TRBV30 and TRBJ2-7; D is uncertain. The CDR3 contains 13 residues. The germline V and J ends were trimmed by 2 bases and 3 bases, with 11 bases remaining between them. Germline V gene data show CDR1 as GTSNPN and CDR2 as SVGIG (reference sequence). CDR3: CAWSTIFGYEQYF. CDR3 sequence (DNA): TGTGCCTGGAGTACAATCTTCGGCTACGAGCAGTACTTC.